The 21 T cell receptor beta chains below all came from one sample that was sequenced in a study of blood T cells in healthy people across ages. A second about 6 to 12 cycle PCR used barcoded and J-beta primers. TCRdb independently ran MiXCR on the 5' RACE reads; one entry per CDR3 protein. The sample lists about 1.8 million distinct CDR3 sequences; around 48% were seen once. Sequencing was performed on blood. Receptors originate from a woman aged 40-49 years in good health.

The V gene is TRBV3-1, the J gene TRBJ1-1, with TRBD1 identical over 9 bases. The length of the CDR3 is 13 residues. CDR1 is LGHDT, CDR2 YNNKEL, per germline (reference sequence). The trim removed 2 bases at V and 11 bases at J, leaving 6 bases unmatched. CDR3 DNA sequence: TGTGCCAGCAGCCAATTATGGACAGGGGACGCTTTCTTT. Protein: CASSQLWTGDAFF.

This clonotype came up once. A junction boundary mismatches the germline segment, possibly from a read error. V and J are TRBV7-3 and TRBJ1-1; weak D call: TRBD1 (6 bases). The CDR3 has 13 amino acids. The V gene's germline CDR1 is SGHTA and CDR2 FQGTGA. The CDR3 DNA reads TGTGCCAGCAGCCCACAGGGAACCACTAAAGCTTTCTTT. It encodes CASSPQGTTKAFF.

V usage is TRBV27 and J usage is TRBJ2-3, with 11 bases aligning to TRBD2. V lost 4 bases and J lost 3; bases outside the gene matches: 12. The CDR3 has 18 residues. Germline CDR1 is MNHEY and CDR2 is SMNVEV (reference sequence). For the CDR3, the DNA is TGTGCCAGCAGTTCCACTAGCGGGGGCGGGCGTGGAACAGATACGCAGTATTTT. It is translated as CASSSTSGGGRGTDTQYF.

V and J are TRBV7-8 and TRBJ2-3, with 11 bases aligning to TRBD2. CDR3 length equals 17 residues. Germline V gene sequence: CDR1 SGHVS, CDR2 FQNEAQ. V shed 3 bases and J 3 bases; nucleotides not matched to a gene: 8. The CDR3 protein is CASSFSGGAWGTDTQYF. The CDR3 DNA reads as TGTGCCAGCAGCTTTAGCGGGGGGGCCTGGGGAACAGATACGCAGTATTTT.

The gene calls are TRBV6-2 or TRBV6-3 and TRBJ2-5, with D perhaps TRBD2 (5 bases). Germline V gene data show CDR1 as MNHEY and CDR2 as SVGEGT. V dropped 7 bases and J dropped 3 bases, with 12 bases sitting between them. This CDR3 is built from 13 residues. The CDR3 DNA is TGTGCCAGCATAGTGGCGGGCGAAGAGACCCAGTACTTC. It specifies CASIVAGEETQYF.

With regard to this clonotype: At one end the junction does not follow the germline gene, possibly because of a read error. This chain links TRBV4-2 with TRBJ2-5; D tentatively fits TRBD1 or TRBD2 (6 bases each). CDR3 length: 14 amino acids. The V gene's germline CDR1 is LGHNA and CDR2 YNFKEQ. CDR3 coding DNA: TGTGCCAGCAGCCCCTATTCGGGGGCTGAGACCCGGTACTTC. Its protein product is CASSPYSGAETRYF.

The chain couples TRBV28 to TRBJ1-2; D is unclear. Germline V gives CDR1 MDHEN, CDR2 SYDVKM. Between the trimmed V and J ends, which lost 5 bases and 3 bases, there was a span of 16 bases. The CDR3 covers 15 residues. This CDR3 is CASSHPRQFYYGYTF. In DNA form, the CDR3 reads TGTGCCAGCAGTCACCCAAGGCAGTTTTACTATGGCTACACCTTC.

Many counts were recorded for this clonotype. The chain couples TRBV20-1 to TRBJ2-3; weak D call: TRBD2 (5 bases). The CDR3 extends over 15 amino acids. Germline-derived CDR1 and CDR2 are DFQATT and SNEGSKA (reference sequence). Deletions cut 0 bases from V and 0 bases from J, with 10 bases between. The CDR3 nucleotides are TGCAGTGCTAGAGACGGAGGCTCTAGCACAGATACGCAGTATTTT. Its protein product is CSARDGGSSTDTQYF.

The chain has TRBV12-3 or TRBV12-4 and TRBJ1-2, with 10 nucleotides matching TRBD1. The CDR3 consists of 16 residues. V was pared by 3 bases and J by 6 bases, with 10 bases of the junction left unmatched. The CDR3 DNA reads as TGTGCCAGCAGTTTTACGACAGGGGGCGCGGGTAATGGCTACACCTTC. It translates to CASSFTTGGAGNGYTF.

This sequence joins TRBV6-6 and TRBJ2-1, with 7 bases aligning to TRBD2. The CDR3 totals 15 residues. Germline values: CDR1 MNHNY, CDR2 SVGAGI (reference sequence). V dropped 7 bases and J dropped 3; count of bases not matched to a gene: 9. CDR3 in amino acids: CASTTAGTNYNEQFF. The CDR3 nucleotides are TGTGCCAGCACCACAGCGGGAACAAACTACAATGAGCAGTTCTTC.

The chain is built from TRBV20-1 and TRBJ2-7; 12 bases are a match to TRBD1. Per the germline V gene, CDR1 is DFQATT and CDR2 is SNEGSKA (reference sequence). The CDR3 consists of 14 residues. Trimming at V came to 3 bases and at J to 0 bases, leaving 0 bases not matched to a gene. The CDR3 DNA sequence: TGCAGTGCTAGGGGACAGGGGGCCTCCTACGAGCAGTACTTC. Translation: CSARGQGASYEQYF.

The chain employs TRBV9 and TRBJ2-5, with D possibly matching TRBD1 (6 bases). The CDR3 totals 14 residues. V lost 3 bases, J lost 2 bases, and 11 bases lay in between. Germline V gene sequence: CDR1 SGDLS, CDR2 YYNGEE. The CDR3 nucleotides read TGTGCCAGCAGCGCGACACAGGGACAAGAGACCCAGTACTTC. Translated, it gives CASSATQGQETQYF.

The rearrangement joins TRBV7-9 to TRBJ2-3; 9 nucleotides align to TRBD2. This CDR3 has 15 residues. Germline V gene sequence: CDR1 SEHNR, CDR2 FQNEAQ (reference sequence). The CDR3 coding sequence is TGTGCGGGGGGGAAGCGGGGGGACTACGACGATACGCAGTATTTT. This codes for CAGGKRGDYDDTQYF.

The chain employs TRBV5-1 and TRBJ2-7; no definite D call. Per germline, CDR1 SGHRS and CDR2 YFSETQ. The CDR3 extends over 14 amino acids. With 0 bases removed from V and 0 bases from J, the gap between germline ends came to 7 bases. The CDR3 region is CASSLELSSYEQYF. The CDR3 DNA follows: TGCGCCAGCAGCTTGGAATTGAGCTCCTACGAGCAGTACTTC.

This clonotype has more than one count but fewer than ten. This chain joins TRBV27 and TRBJ2-6; 7 nucleotides align to TRBD1. The CDR3 covers 20 residues. After removal of 1 base from V and 0 bases from J, the junction contained 12 bases not matched to a gene. The germline V gene has CDR1 MNHEY and CDR2 SMNVEV (reference sequence). CDR3 nucleotide sequence: TGTGCCAGCAGTTTATTATTTAGTCGGGACAGAAGCTCTGGGGCCAACGTCCTGACTTTC. It yields the protein CASSLLFSRDRSSGANVLTF.

CDR3 coding DNA: TGTGCCAGCAGTCCCCTGGGCGGGGCCGTTAATGAAAAACTGTTTTTT. Translation gives CASSPLGGAVNEKLFF. The rearrangement uses TRBV6-1 and TRBJ1-4; D might be TRBD1 (5 bases). This CDR3 has 16 residues. Germline CDR1 MNHNS, CDR2 SASEGT. V was pared by 5 bases and J by 4 bases, with 17 bases between.

The chain recombines TRBV20-1 with TRBJ1-6; maybe TRBD1 (6 bases). Germline-derived CDR1 and CDR2 are DFQATT and SNEGSKA (reference sequence). V dropped 0 bases and J dropped 3 bases, with 9 bases sitting between them. The CDR3 has 15 residues. CDR3 coding DNA: TGCAGTGCTAGAGATACAGGGTTCTATAATTCACCCCTCCACTTT. It is translated as CSARDTGFYNSPLHF.

The J gene is TRBJ2-5, the V gene TRBV14; tentatively, D is TRBD2 (7 bases). Germline CDR1 and CDR2: SGHDN and FVKESK. This CDR3 is built from 20 residues. V dropped 3 bases and J dropped 4 bases, with 30 bases sitting between them. The DNA for the CDR3 is TGTGCCAGCAGCCATCCCTCATGGGGGGCCGGGGGGCCTTTCTCAGAGACCCAGTACTTC. It yields the protein CASSHPSWGAGGPFSETQYF.

The chain is built from TRBV29-1 and TRBJ2-5; D not resolved. Germline V gene sequence: CDR1 SQVTM, CDR2 ANQGSEA. This CDR3 is 12 amino acids long. The V gene lost 0 bases and the J gene lost 11 bases, with 13 bases spanning the gap. The DNA for the CDR3 is TGCAGCGTTGAAGACAGGCTTAATGAGCAGTACTTC. Translating gives CSVEDRLNEQYF.

J is TRBJ2-3 and V is TRBV7-3; D may be TRBD2 (5 bases). Germline CDR1 and CDR2: SGHTA and FQGTGA. Trimming stripped 4 bases from V and 4 bases from J, with 9 bases between. There are 13 residues in the CDR3. The DNA for the CDR3 is TGTGCCAGCAGCTCATACGGGGCAGATACGCAGTATTTT. This sequence encodes CASSSYGADTQYF.

The gene calls are TRBV6-5 and TRBJ2-3; 10 bases match TRBD2. V shed 3 bases, J shed 5 bases, and the junction held 8 bases outside the gene matches. CDR3 size: 16 residues. Germline CDR1 reads MNHEY; CDR2 reads SVGAGI. In nucleotides, the CDR3 is TGTGCCAGCAGTTATCTAACTAGCGGGGTTGGAGATACGCAGTATTTT. Its protein is CASSYLTSGVGDTQYF.